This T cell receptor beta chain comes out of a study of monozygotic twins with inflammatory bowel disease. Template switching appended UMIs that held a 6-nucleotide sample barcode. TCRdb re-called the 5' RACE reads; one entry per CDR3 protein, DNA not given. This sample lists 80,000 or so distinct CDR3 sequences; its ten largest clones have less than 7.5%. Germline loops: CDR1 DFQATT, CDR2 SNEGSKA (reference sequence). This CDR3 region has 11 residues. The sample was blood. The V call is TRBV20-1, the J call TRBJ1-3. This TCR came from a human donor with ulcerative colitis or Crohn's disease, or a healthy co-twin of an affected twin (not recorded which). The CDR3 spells CSASPGSTIYF.